Listed here are 21 T cell receptor beta chains from one sample, sequenced in a study of beta chain features in type 1 diabetes. Expressed TCRB transcripts got sequenced, as all isolated RNA was reverse transcribed. TCRdb keeps only in-frame clones here, not all; method: immunoSEQ multiplex PCR. Found here are hundreds of thousands of clones, roughly a sixth of them singletons; the top ten hold around 0.02%. Sequenced sample: naive CD4+ T cells from blood. The source is a woman aged 18-30 years in good health.

This clone occurred a few times. The chain employs TRBV4-3 and TRBJ1-1; D gene unclear. The V gene lost 5 bases and the J gene lost 4 bases, with 11 bases spanning the gap. Germline V gives CDR1 LGHNA, CDR2 YSLEER. The CDR3 is made up of 13 amino acids. Here the CDR3 DNA reads TGCGCCAGCAGCTCAGAGGGCCCCACTGAAGCTTTCTTT. Amino acids: CASSSEGPTEAFF.

V gene TRBV4-3 combines with J gene TRBJ2-5; 7 bases map to TRBD2. The length of the CDR3 is 14 residues. The V gene's germline CDR1 is LGHNA and CDR2 YSLEER. With 0 bases clipped from V and 4 bases from J, the junction kept 2 bases outside the gene matches. CDR3 protein: CASSQELATETQYF. The CDR3 nucleotides read TGCGCCAGCAGCCAAGAACTAGCGACAGAGACCCAGTACTTC.

The chain is built from TRBV7-2 and TRBJ2-1, with TRBD2 matching 7 bases. The V and J ends lost 4 bases and 4 bases, in that order; junction bases with no gene match: 7. CDR1 is SGHTA and CDR2 is FQGNSA in the germline V gene. The CDR3 totals 15 residues. The CDR3 region is CASSYTSERYNEQFF. CDR3 DNA sequence: TGTGCCAGCAGCTATACTAGCGAGAGGTACAATGAGCAGTTCTTC.

CDR3 sequence: CASSQYGELFF. The CDR3 coding sequence is TGTGCCAGCAGCCAATACGGGGAGCTGTTTTTT. This chain joins TRBV14 and TRBJ2-2; D gene unclear. V lost 2 bases and J 7 bases, leaving 2 bases between the germline ends. The CDR3 totals 11 residues. Germline V gives CDR1 SGHDN, CDR2 FVKESK.

This clone was counted at least ten times. V usage is TRBV10-3 and J usage is TRBJ2-6; D perhaps matches TRBD1 (6 bases). Germline CDR1 is ENHRY and CDR2 is SYGVKD. Trimming removed 5 bases at V and 0 bases at J, with 11 bases between. This CDR3 comprises 16 residues. The CDR3 protein is CAISTRGGSGANVLTF. CDR3 DNA: TGTGCCATCAGTACGCGAGGGGGCTCTGGGGCCAACGTCCTGACTTTC.

V is TRBV5-6 and J is TRBJ1-2; 8 bases fit TRBD1. The CDR3 has 15 residues. Germline V CDR1 and CDR2: SGHDT, YYEEEE. V lost 0 bases, J lost 4 bases, and 5 bases stayed unmatched. The CDR3 is CASSLVDRVGYGYTF. CDR3 sequence (DNA): TGTGCCAGCAGCTTGGTGGACAGGGTTGGCTATGGCTACACCTTC. Combining the CDR3 with reference TRBV5-6 and TRBJ1-2 gives the whole variable domain DAGVTQSPTHLIKTRGQQVTLRCSPKSGHDTVSWYQQALGQGPQFIFQYYEEEERQRGNFPDRFSGHQFPNYSSELNVNALLLGDSALYLCASSLVDRVGYGYTFGSGTRLTVV.

This clone was detected only a few times. The chain links TRBV6-6 to TRBJ2-3; D possibly uses TRBD1 or TRBD2 (7 bases each). V was shortened by 5 bases and J by 4 bases, with 16 bases between the two germline ends. The CDR3 runs 15 residues. CDR1 and CDR2 from the germline V gene are MNHNY and SVGAGI (reference sequence). The CDR3 loop is CASSPPRGRADTQYF. The CDR3 coding sequence is TGTGCCAGCAGTCCGCCCAGGGGGAGGGCAGATACGCAGTATTTT.

The DNA for the CDR3 is TGCGCCAGCAGCTTTTCGACTAGCGGGAGTCTCTACGAGCAGTACTTC. Its translation is CASSFSTSGSLYEQYF. The chain couples TRBV5-1 to TRBJ2-7; the match to TRBD2 covers 12 bases. The CDR3 is made up of 16 amino acids. Trimming cost V 2 bases and J 3 bases; bases outside gene matches: 6. In germline, CDR1 is SGHRS, CDR2 YFSETQ.

This clone was observed a few times. V usage is TRBV7-3 and J usage is TRBJ2-5; D unresolved. Germline V gene sequence: CDR1 SGHTA, CDR2 FQGTGA. The CDR3 covers 13 residues. The V end was cut by 3 bases, the J end by 0 bases, with 5 bases between. The CDR3 is CASSFYHQETQYF. The CDR3 coding sequence is TGTGCCAGCAGCTTTTATCACCAAGAGACCCAGTACTTC.

This clone was picked up a small number of times. The sample carries other DNA sequences with the same CDR3. The rearrangement uses TRBV4-3 and TRBJ2-3; D is unclear. The CDR3 has 14 amino acids. Germline loops: CDR1 LGHNA, CDR2 YSLEER. V dropped 0 bases and J dropped 3 bases, with 7 bases sitting between them. CDR3 region: CASSQDPRTDTQYF. CDR3 sequence (DNA): TGCGCCAGCAGCCAAGATCCTCGGACAGATACGCAGTATTTT.

In regard to this clone: This CDR3 is also generated by other DNA sequences in the sample. The chain combines TRBV28 with TRBJ1-5; perhaps TRBD1 as D (5 bases). The ends were cut back, 2 bases at V and 0 bases at J, with 5 bases in the middle. The V gene's germline CDR1 is MDHEN and CDR2 SYDVKM. This CDR3 has 14 residues. The CDR3 protein is CASSLGGSNQPQHF. DNA of the CDR3: TGTGCCAGCAGTTTAGGGGGTAGCAATCAGCCCCAGCATTTT.

Only a few counts were recorded for this clone. This chain connects TRBV29-1 to TRBJ2-2; D could derive from TRBD1 or TRBD2 (5 bases each). The germline CDR1 and CDR2 sequences are SQVTM and ANQGSEA. V was pared by 4 bases and J by 6 bases, with 15 bases between. The CDR3 is made up of 14 amino acids. The CDR3 coding sequence is TGCAGCGTTGGTTCGGGACGACCGGCCGGGGAGCTGTTTTTT. It translates to CSVGSGRPAGELFF.

The genes are TRBV7-9 and TRBJ2-5; the match to TRBD1 covers 10 bases. Trimming removed 2 bases from V and 5 bases from J; junction bases left unmatched: 17. Germline CDR1 is SEHNR and CDR2 is FQNEAQ (reference sequence). The CDR3 runs 19 residues. CDR3 protein: CASSLPSLPGQGFDETQYF. The CDR3 bases are TGTGCCAGCAGCTTACCGTCTCTTCCGGGACAGGGGTTTGATGAGACCCAGTACTTC.

The chain is built from TRBV7-9 and TRBJ2-5, with D possibly matching TRBD2 (6 bases). The V gene lost 4 bases and the J gene lost 5 bases, with 11 bases spanning the gap. This CDR3 contains 13 residues. Germline loops: CDR1 SEHNR, CDR2 FQNEAQ (reference sequence). CDR3 amino acids: CASSSGVGETQYF. The CDR3 DNA sequence: TGTGCCAGCAGCTCGGGAGTCGGGGAGACCCAGTACTTC.

This clone was observed a handful of times. The chain's CDR3 is CASSPGGTGGAYEQFF. The DNA of the CDR3 is TGTGCCAGCAGTCCAGGAGGGACAGGGGGCGCGTATGAGCAGTTCTTC. The rearrangement uses TRBV28 and TRBJ2-1; TRBD1 agrees at 12 bases. Germline assignment: CDR1 MDHEN and CDR2 SYDVKM. CDR3 length: 16 amino acids. With V trimmed by 5 bases and J by 8 bases, 10 bases remained unmatched.

The rearrangement links TRBV5-1 to TRBJ1-2; the D gene is possibly TRBD1 (6 bases). Germline-derived CDR1 and CDR2 are SGHRS and YFSETQ. The CDR3 contains 14 residues. Between the trimmed V and J ends, which lost 0 bases and 7 bases, there was a span of 13 bases. In DNA form, the CDR3 reads TGCGCCAGCAGCTTGGCACAGGGAGAGAGTGGCTACACCTTC. Its translation: CASSLAQGESGYTF. The variable domain in full, completed from reference TRBV5-1 and TRBJ1-2, reads KAGVTQTPRYLIKTRGQQVTLSCSPISGHRSVSWYQQTPGQGLQFLFEYFSETQRNKGNFPGRFSGRQFSNSRSEMNVSTLELGDSALYLCASSLAQGESGYTFGSGTRLTVV.

This clone was recorded a few times. The chain joins TRBV7-9 to TRBJ2-1; no clear D. The germline CDR1 and CDR2 sequences are SEHNR and FQNEAQ (reference sequence). The CDR3 is made up of 15 amino acids. Trimming left V 1 base short and J 0 bases short, with 7 bases between. The CDR3 DNA sequence: TGTGCCAGCAGCTTAGTCCTGAGCTCCTACAATGAGCAGTTCTTC. It yields the protein CASSLVLSSYNEQFF. Filled out from reference TRBV7-9 and TRBJ2-1, the complete variable domain reads DTGVSQNPRHKITKRGQNVTFRCDPISEHNRLYWYRQTLGQGPEFLTYFQNEAQLEKSRLLSDRFSAERPKGSFSTLEIQRTEQGDSAMYLCASSLVLSSYNEQFFGPGTRLTVL.

With respect to this clone: The same CDR3 can be traced to other DNA sequences in this sample. V and J are TRBV7-2 and TRBJ2-7; 10 bases align to TRBD2. Per the germline V gene, CDR1 is SGHTA and CDR2 is FQGNSA. This CDR3 has 14 amino acids. Losses at the gene ends were 2 bases for V and 4 bases for J; bases not matched to a gene: 2. The chain's CDR3 is CASSLTSGDYEQYF. CDR3 coding DNA: TGTGCCAGCAGCTTAACTAGCGGGGATTACGAGCAGTACTTC.

This clone was seen a handful of times. The chain joins TRBV18 to TRBJ2-1; D remains unclear. The V gene lost 4 bases and the J gene lost 7 bases, with 5 bases spanning the gap. This CDR3 contains 11 residues. In germline, CDR1 is KGHSH, CDR2 LQKENI. CDR3 amino acids: CASSRRNEQFF. The CDR3 coding sequence is TGTGCCAGCTCACGCAGAAATGAGCAGTTCTTC.

This clone was counted between two and nine times. This chain links TRBV27 with TRBJ2-7; 11 nucleotides match TRBD2. Germline V gene lookup returns CDR1 MNHEY and CDR2 SMNVEV (reference sequence). The CDR3 has 15 residues. The J segment lost 9 bases and the V segment lost 6 bases, leaving 13 bases of the junction unmatched. CDR3 nucleotide sequence: TGTGCCAGCAGCCAAAGACTAGCGGGAACCTACTTGCAGTACTTC. Translation: CASSQRLAGTYLQYF.

The rearrangement links TRBV20-1 to TRBJ2-3; 7 bases are shared with TRBD2. Trimming removed 6 bases from V and 6 bases from J; junction bases left unmatched: 3. Germline-derived CDR1 and CDR2 are DFQATT and SNEGSKA (reference sequence). The CDR3 length is 11 residues. This chain's CDR3 is CSANSGDTQYF. In DNA form, the CDR3 reads TGCAGTGCCAATAGCGGGGATACGCAGTATTTT.